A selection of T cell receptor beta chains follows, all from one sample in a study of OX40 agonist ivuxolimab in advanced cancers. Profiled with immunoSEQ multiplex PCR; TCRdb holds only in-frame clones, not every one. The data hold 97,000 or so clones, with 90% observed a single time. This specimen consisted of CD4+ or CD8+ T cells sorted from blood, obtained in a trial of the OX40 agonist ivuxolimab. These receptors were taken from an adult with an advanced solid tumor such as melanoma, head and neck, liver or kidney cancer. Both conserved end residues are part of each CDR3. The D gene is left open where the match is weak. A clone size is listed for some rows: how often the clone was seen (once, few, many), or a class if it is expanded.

TGCGCCAGCAGCACCGGACAGGGGCAAAGCACAGATACGCAGTATTTT,CASSTGQGQSTDTQYF,TRBJ2-3,TRBD1,.,TRBV5-1
TGTGCCTCACCCGGGACAGGGTACACTGAAGCTTTCTTT,CASPGTGYTEAFF,TRBJ1-1,TRBD1,once,TRBV30
TGCGCCAGCAGCTCCACTAGTCGTGGGCGGTTCTTC,CASSSTSRGRFF,TRBJ2-1,.,.,TRBV10-1
TGTGCCAGCAGACCTCTAGCGGGAGGTACCACAGATACGCAGTATTTT,CASRPLAGGTTDTQYF,TRBJ2-3,TRBD2,.,TRBV27
TGTGCCAGCAGCCCCGATTATGGATTGGGGCAGTTCTTC,CASSPDYGLGQFF,TRBJ2-1,.,.,TRBV5-6
TGTGCCAGCAGCCCCCCCACAGGAGTGTATGGCTACACCTTC,CASSPPTGVYGYTF,TRBJ1-2,.,.,TRBV7-9
TGCGCCAGCAGCGTGGAGGAAGTAGCCCTAAGCTCTGGGGCCAACGTCCTGACTTTC,CASSVEEVALSSGANVLTF,TRBJ2-6,.,.,TRBV5-1
TGCGCCAGCAGCGCTCGCCTGGACTCTTCTGAAGCTTTCTTT,CASSARLDSSEAFF,TRBJ1-1,.,.,TRBV5-1
TGTGCCAGCAGCTCCCAGACAGCCAGCTCTGGAAACACCATATATTTT,CASSSQTASSGNTIYF,TRBJ1-3,.,once,TRBV5-4
TGTGCCGCCTCGGGGATTACAGGGGAACGGGGCACCGGGGAGCTGTTTTTT,CAASGITGERGTGELFF,TRBJ2-2,TRBD1,.,TRBV11-2
TGTGCCACCAGCGGCCTGTTCCGGGACACTTGGAACACTGAAGCTTTCTTT,CATSGLFRDTWNTEAFF,TRBJ1-1,.,.,TRBV15
TGTGCCAGCAGTTTGAAGAACACCGGGGAGCTGTTTTTT,CASSLKNTGELFF,TRBJ2-2,.,once,TRBV2
TGTGCCAGTAGGACAACAGGCTCTGGAAACACCATATATTTT,CASRTTGSGNTIYF,TRBJ1-3,.,.,TRBV19
TGTGCCACCAGCGACGGGACTAGTAGGGGCAATGAGCAGTTCTTC,CATSDGTSRGNEQFF,TRBJ2-1,TRBD2,.,TRBV15
TGTGCCAGCAGCTTAGTCGCGTCCTCGCAGGGTGCTTTCTTT,CASSLVASSQGAFF,TRBJ1-1,.,.,TRBV11-1
TGTGCCAGCAGCCTAGTCAGGGGCGACGAGCAGTACTTC,CASSLVRGDEQYF,TRBJ2-7,.,once,TRBV5-4
TGCGCCAGCAGCTTGAATCCCCTAGCGGGAGGCTACGAGCAGTACTTC,CASSLNPLAGGYEQYF,TRBJ2-7,TRBD2,.,TRBV5-1
TGTGCCAGTGCGGCCAGCGGTCGCACAGATACGCAGTATTTT,CASAASGRTDTQYF,TRBJ2-3,.,.,TRBV6-5
TGTGCCAGCGGACCAGGGTACCAAGAGACCCAGTACTTC,CASGPGYQETQYF,TRBJ2-5,.,.,TRBV19
TGCGCCAGCAGCTTGGGTCAGGGGATGAACACTGAAGCTTTCTTT,CASSLGQGMNTEAFF,TRBJ1-1,.,.,TRBV5-1
TGCGCCAGCAGCAACCCCCTTGGGGAGGGAAAGGGAACCGTAGCTGAAGCTTTCTTT,CASSNPLGEGKGTVAEAFF,TRBJ1-1,.,.,TRBV4-1
TGTGCCAGCAGCTTAGCGGCAGGAGGGCAAGGCTACACCTTC,CASSLAAGGQGYTF,TRBJ1-2,.,.,TRBV7-9
TGTGCCAGCAGCGTAGGCCAGGGCGCCTACGAGCAGTACTTC,CASSVGQGAYEQYF,TRBJ2-7,.,.,TRBV9
TGTGCCAGCAGAAGGACAGGGAACACAGATACGCAGTATTTT,CASRRTGNTDTQYF,TRBJ2-3,TRBD1,once,TRBV9
TGTGCCAGCAGACCCCCCGGGTCACCCTCCTACGAGCAGTACTTC,CASRPPGSPSYEQYF,TRBJ2-7,.,few,TRBV6-1
TGCGCCAGCAGCTTCTTCGGGACAGGGGTTACCTACGAGCAGTACTTC,CASSFFGTGVTYEQYF,TRBJ2-7,TRBD1,.,TRBV5-1
TGTGCCAGCTCACCTACTGGCTCCTACTATGGCTACACCTTC,CASSPTGSYYGYTF,TRBJ1-2,.,.,TRBV18
TGTGCCAGCAGTAAGGACATAAAGATCGGACTCAACACTGAAGCTTTCTTT,CASSKDIKIGLNTEAFF,TRBJ1-1,.,.,TRBV2
TGTGCCATTGAGACAGGGGGCTATGGCTACACCTTC,CAIETGGYGYTF,TRBJ1-2,TRBD1,once,TRBV10-3
TGCGCCAGCAAAGACAGGACAAGTTACGAGCAGTACTTC,CASKDRTSYEQYF,TRBJ2-7,.,.,TRBV10-2
TGTGCCAGCTCAGTTTTTAGGGGGAAAGAGACCCAGTACTTC,CASSVFRGKETQYF,TRBJ2-5,.,.,TRBV27
TGTGCCAGCAGTTTTTTATCCAGTTGGGGGGAAACCCTCCACTTT,CASSFLSSWGETLHF,TRBJ1-6,.,.,TRBV27
TGTGCCAGTAGTATCAGGTCTGCTAATGAAAAACTGTTTTTT,CASSIRSANEKLFF,TRBJ1-4,.,.,TRBV19
TGTGCCAGCGGGCGGGAGACCCAGTACTTC,CASGRETQYF,TRBJ2-5,.,.,TRBV6-5
TGCGCCAGCAGAGACGGGGACGAGCAGTACTTC,CASRDGDEQYF,TRBJ2-7,.,.,TRBV10-1
TGTGCCAGCAGCCTCACTCTGGGACAGGCCTACGAGCAGTACTTC,CASSLTLGQAYEQYF,TRBJ2-7,TRBD1,.,TRBV14
TGTGCCAGCAGAAAAGAGTCAAACTATGGCTACACCTTC,CASRKESNYGYTF,TRBJ1-2,.,.,TRBV7-8
TGTGCCAGCAGCCAAGCCGGGGGTCAGCCCCAGCATTTT,CASSQAGGQPQHF,TRBJ1-5,.,.,TRBV14
TGCGCCAGCAGTGAGTCTGGTAGGACGATTACGCATGAGCAGTTCTTC,CASSESGRTITHEQFF,TRBJ2-1,.,.,TRBV10-1
TGCAGCGCCGGACAGGGGAAGGGTCAGCCCCAGCATTTT,CSAGQGKGQPQHF,TRBJ1-5,TRBD1,.,TRBV29-1
TGTGCCAGCAGAGGGTCCCTACTATCCTACGAGCAGTACTTC,CASRGSLLSYEQYF,TRBJ2-7,.,.,TRBV27
TGTGCCAGCAGCGAAGGACTAGCGGGAGTTGGCGAGCAGTACTTC,CASSEGLAGVGEQYF,TRBJ2-7,TRBD2,.,TRBV7-7
TGTGCCCGCGGACAGGCCCGACTGAATTCTGCAACTAATGAAAAACTGTTTTTT,CARGQARLNSATNEKLFF,TRBJ1-4,TRBD1,once,TRBV30
TGCGCCAGCAGCCCGGGGACAGGGGGCAATACCGGGGAGCTGTTTTTT,CASSPGTGGNTGELFF,TRBJ2-2,TRBD1,.,TRBV5-1
TGTGCCAGCAGCCCTAGCACCCCTCATGGCTACACCTTC,CASSPSTPHGYTF,TRBJ1-2,.,.,TRBV7-9
TGTGCCAGCAGCTTCGGCAGAGAAACCGGGGAGCTGTTTTTT,CASSFGRETGELFF,TRBJ2-2,.,.,TRBV7-9
TGTGCCAGCAGCGTATCACCCGCGGGTGGGGGCACCTACAATGAGCAGTTCTTC,CASSVSPAGGGTYNEQFF,TRBJ2-1,.,.,TRBV9
TGCGCCAGCAGCTTGGCAAGGGAGACCCAGTACTTC,CASSLARETQYF,TRBJ2-5,.,.,TRBV5-1
TGTGCCAGTAGCAGCCCGTGGACTAGCGGCTACAATGAGCAGTTCTTC,CASSSPWTSGYNEQFF,TRBJ2-1,TRBD2,.,TRBV19
TGTGCCAGCAGCGCAGACAGGGGCGATGAAAAACTGTTTTTT,CASSADRGDEKLFF,TRBJ1-4,TRBD1,.,TRBV7-9
TGTGCCAGCTCACCACCTGGGGGGGTCGGCACTGAAGCTTTCTTT,CASSPPGGVGTEAFF,TRBJ1-1,.,.,TRBV18
TGTGCCAGCAGTTACTTCGTGACAGGAGAGACCCAGTACTTC,CASSYFVTGETQYF,TRBJ2-5,.,.,TRBV6-6
TGTGCCAGCAGTTTACGGGCGACAGTAAATCAGCCCCAGCATTTT,CASSLRATVNQPQHF,TRBJ1-5,.,.,TRBV28
TGTGCCAGTAGTATCTCTCCGGATCAGCCCCAGCATTTT,CASSISPDQPQHF,TRBJ1-5,.,.,TRBV19
TGTGCCAGCAGCGTAGATAGCTGGACTGTAAACTCCTACGAGCAGTACTTC,CASSVDSWTVNSYEQYF,TRBJ2-7,.,.,TRBV9
TGTGCCAGCTCACCACCTAGGGGCGAGCAGTACTTC,CASSPPRGEQYF,TRBJ2-7,.,.,TRBV18
TGCGCCAGCAGCCACACTCGGGGTAGCGGTGAAAAACTGTTTTTT,CASSHTRGSGEKLFF,TRBJ1-4,.,once,TRBV4-1
TGTGCCAGCAGCTTAAGGGACGGCTACAATGAGCAGTTCTTC,CASSLRDGYNEQFF,TRBJ2-1,.,.,TRBV11-2
TGTGCCAGCAGTGAAGAGCTAGCGGGGGCCCTCTACGAGCAGTACTTC,CASSEELAGALYEQYF,TRBJ2-7,TRBD2,.,TRBV6-1